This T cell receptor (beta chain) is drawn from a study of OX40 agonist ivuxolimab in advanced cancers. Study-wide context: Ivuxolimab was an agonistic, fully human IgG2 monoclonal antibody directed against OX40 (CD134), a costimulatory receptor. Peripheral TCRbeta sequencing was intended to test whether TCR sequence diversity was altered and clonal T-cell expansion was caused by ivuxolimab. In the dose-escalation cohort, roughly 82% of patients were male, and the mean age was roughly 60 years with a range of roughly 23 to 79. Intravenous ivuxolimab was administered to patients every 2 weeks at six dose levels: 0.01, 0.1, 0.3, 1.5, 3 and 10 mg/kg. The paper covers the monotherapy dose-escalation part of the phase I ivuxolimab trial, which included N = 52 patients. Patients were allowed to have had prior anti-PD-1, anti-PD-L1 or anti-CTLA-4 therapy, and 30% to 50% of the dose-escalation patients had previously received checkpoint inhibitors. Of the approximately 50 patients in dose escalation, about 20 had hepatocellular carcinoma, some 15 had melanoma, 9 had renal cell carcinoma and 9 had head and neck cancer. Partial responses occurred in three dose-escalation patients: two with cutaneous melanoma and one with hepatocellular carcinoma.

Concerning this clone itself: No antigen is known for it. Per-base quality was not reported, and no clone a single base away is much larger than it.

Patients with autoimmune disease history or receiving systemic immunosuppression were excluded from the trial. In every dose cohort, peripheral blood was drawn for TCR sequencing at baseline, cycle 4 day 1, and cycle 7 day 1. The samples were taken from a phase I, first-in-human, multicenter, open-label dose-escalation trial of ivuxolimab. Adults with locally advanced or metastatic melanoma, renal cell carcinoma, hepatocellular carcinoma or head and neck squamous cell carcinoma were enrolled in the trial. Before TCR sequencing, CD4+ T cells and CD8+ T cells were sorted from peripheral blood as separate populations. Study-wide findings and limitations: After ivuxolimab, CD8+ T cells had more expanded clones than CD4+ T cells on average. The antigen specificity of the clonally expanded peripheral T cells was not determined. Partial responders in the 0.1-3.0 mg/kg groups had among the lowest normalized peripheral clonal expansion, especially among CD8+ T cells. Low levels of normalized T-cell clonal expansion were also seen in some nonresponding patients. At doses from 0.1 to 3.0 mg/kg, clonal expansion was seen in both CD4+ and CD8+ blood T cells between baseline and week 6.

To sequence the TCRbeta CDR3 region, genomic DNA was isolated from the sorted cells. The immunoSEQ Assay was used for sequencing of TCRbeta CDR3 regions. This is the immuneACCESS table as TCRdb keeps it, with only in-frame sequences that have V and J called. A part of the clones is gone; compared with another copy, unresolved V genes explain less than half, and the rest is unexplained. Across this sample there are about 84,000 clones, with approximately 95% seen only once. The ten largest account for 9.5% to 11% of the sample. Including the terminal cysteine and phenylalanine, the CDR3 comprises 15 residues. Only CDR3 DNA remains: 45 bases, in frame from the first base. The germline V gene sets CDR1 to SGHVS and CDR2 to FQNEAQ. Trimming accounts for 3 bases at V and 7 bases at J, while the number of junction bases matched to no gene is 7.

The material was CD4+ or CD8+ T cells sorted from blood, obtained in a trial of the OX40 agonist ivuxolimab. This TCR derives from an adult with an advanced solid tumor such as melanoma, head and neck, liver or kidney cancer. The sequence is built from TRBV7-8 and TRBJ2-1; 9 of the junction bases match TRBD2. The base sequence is TGTGCCAGCAGCTTGTTAGCGGGAGTGGGAAATGAGCAGTTCTTC. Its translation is CASSLLAGVGNEQFF.